This T cell receptor (beta chain) comes out of a study of shared clonotypes between healthy human individuals. CDR1 is SGHVS and CDR2 is FNYEAQ in the germline V gene. The CDR3 sequence is 17 residues long. V lost 8 bases, J lost 0 bases, and 9 bases stayed unmatched. Study-level points and caveats: Clonotypes which were not shared had lower generation probabilities than clonotypes that all four donors shared.

Assay used: immunoSEQ multiplex PCR; TCRdb lists only in-frame clones, some missing. In the table there are roughly 2.2 million clones, 80% to 95% of which are singletons. A remark on this clone: Its cognate antigen is unknown.

The genes are TRBV7-6 and TRBJ2-1, with 11 bases fitting TRBD2. What was sequenced was naive CD4+ T cells from PBMCs. The subset here: CD45RA+ positively selected. This clonotype was sampled from a young man in good health. Some clones in this sample may be carry-over from other donors' samples. The CDR3 loop reads CASSWGTSGPSYNEQFF. The CDR3 nucleotides read TGTGCCAGCTCTTGGGGGACTAGCGGCCCCTCCTACAATGAGCAGTTCTTC.